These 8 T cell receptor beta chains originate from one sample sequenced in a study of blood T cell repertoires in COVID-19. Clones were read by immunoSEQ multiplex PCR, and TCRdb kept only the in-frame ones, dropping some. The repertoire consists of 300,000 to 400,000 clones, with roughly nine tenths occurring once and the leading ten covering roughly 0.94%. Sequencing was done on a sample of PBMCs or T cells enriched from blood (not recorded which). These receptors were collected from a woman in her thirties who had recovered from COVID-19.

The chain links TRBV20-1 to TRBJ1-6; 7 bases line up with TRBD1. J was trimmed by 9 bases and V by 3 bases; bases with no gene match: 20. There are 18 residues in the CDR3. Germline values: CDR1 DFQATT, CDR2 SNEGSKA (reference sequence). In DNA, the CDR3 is TGCAGTGCTAGTCGAAGTTTCTCCCCGGGACAGCTCCCTTCACCCCTCCACTTT. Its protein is CSASRSFSPGQLPSPLHF.

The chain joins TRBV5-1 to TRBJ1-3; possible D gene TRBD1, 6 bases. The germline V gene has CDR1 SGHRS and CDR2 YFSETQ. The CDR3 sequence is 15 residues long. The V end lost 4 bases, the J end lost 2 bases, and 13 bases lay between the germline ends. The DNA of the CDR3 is TGCGCCAGCAGCCCCTCAGGGGATCCTGGAAACACCATATATTTT. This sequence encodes CASSPSGDPGNTIYF.

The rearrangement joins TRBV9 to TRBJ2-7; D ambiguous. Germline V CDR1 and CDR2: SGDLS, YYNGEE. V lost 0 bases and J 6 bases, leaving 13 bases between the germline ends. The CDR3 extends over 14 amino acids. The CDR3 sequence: CASSVGSPAVEQYF. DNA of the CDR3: TGTGCCAGCAGCGTAGGCTCTCCCGCAGTCGAGCAGTACTTC.

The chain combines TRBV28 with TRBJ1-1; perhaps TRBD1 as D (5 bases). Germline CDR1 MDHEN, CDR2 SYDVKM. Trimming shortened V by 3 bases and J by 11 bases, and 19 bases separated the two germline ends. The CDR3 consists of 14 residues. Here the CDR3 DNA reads TGTGCCAGCAGTTTTGGGGCGGGGGGGTTGACTGCTTTCTTT. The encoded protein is CASSFGAGGLTAFF.

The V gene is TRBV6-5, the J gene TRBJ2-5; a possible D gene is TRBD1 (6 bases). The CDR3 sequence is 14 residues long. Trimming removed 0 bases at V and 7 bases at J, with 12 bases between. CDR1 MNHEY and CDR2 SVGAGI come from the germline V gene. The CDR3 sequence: CASSYSRGVPTQYF. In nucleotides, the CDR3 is TGTGCCAGCAGTTACTCCAGGGGCGTACCGACCCAGTACTTC.

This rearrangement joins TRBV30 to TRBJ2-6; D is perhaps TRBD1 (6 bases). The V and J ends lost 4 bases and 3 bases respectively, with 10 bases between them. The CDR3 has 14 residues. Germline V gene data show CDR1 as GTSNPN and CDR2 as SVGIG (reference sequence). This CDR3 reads CAWMGAGGANVLTF. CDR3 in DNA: TGTGCCTGGATGGGGGCGGGTGGGGCCAACGTCCTGACTTTC.

CDR3: CASSLSRGGTGELFF. In DNA form, the CDR3 reads TGTGCCAGCAGCTTGTCGCGGGGGGGAACCGGGGAGCTGTTTTTT. The genes are TRBV5-4 and TRBJ2-2, with 9 bases matching TRBD2. The CDR3 is 15 residues long. Germline V gene sequence: CDR1 SGHNT, CDR2 YYREEE (reference sequence). Losses at the gene ends were 1 base for V and 5 bases for J; bases not matched to a gene: 3.

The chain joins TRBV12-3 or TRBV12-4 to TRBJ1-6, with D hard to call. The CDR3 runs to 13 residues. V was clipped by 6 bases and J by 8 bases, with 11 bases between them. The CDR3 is CASSPGGDSPLHF. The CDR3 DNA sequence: TGTGCCAGCAGCCCCGGAGGCGATTCACCCCTCCACTTT.